This T cell receptor (beta chain) emerged from a study of cytomegalovirus exposure and HLA in healthy donors. Use of 60 Vbeta and 13 Jbeta primers characterized the PCR. TCRdb's copy holds only in-frame clones and misses some; the assay was immunoSEQ multiplex PCR. The sample has 120,000 or so clones, roughly 78% seen once. Findings of the study overall: Across donors, sequencing depth was assumed by presence/absence analyses to be roughly uniform. The investigators catalogued under 200 TCR beta chains as cytomegalovirus-associated. Sequence variants that were highly shared formed a cluster that was likely a sequencing artifact.

V was pared by 4 bases and J by 8 bases, with 18 bases between. This CDR3 contains 15 residues. Germline CDR1 and CDR2: SGDLS and YYNGEE. Notes on this clone: Its antigen is undetermined.

The chain couples TRBV9 to TRBJ1-4; D not certain. The sequence was obtained from a man aged 25 to 40 in good health and CMV-seropositive. Sequences were obtained from PBMCs. Here the CDR3 DNA reads TGTGCCAGCAGCCCTAGCTATCCCATTGGGGAAAAACTGTTTTTT. Protein sequence: CASSPSYPIGEKLFF.